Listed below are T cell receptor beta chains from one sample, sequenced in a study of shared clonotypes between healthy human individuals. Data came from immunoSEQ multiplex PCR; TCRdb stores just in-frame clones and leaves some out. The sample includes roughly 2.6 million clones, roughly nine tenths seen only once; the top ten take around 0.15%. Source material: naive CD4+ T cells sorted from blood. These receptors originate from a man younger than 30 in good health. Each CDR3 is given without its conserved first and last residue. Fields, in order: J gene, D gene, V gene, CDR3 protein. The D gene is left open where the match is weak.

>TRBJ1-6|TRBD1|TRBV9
ASSSWNRGSGSPLH
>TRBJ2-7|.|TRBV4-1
ASSQGGLPSYEQY
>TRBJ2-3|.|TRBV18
ASSPSEATANTDTQY
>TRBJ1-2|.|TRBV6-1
ASSEVLGGHYGYT
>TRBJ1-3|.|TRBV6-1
ASSESSGQPGNTIY
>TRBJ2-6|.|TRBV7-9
ASTQGFSGANVLT
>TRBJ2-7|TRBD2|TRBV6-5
ASKSRLAGGHEQY
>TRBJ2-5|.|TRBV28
ASSLSGLETQY
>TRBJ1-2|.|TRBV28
ASSLRSYGYT
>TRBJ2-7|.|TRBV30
AWGGQSYEQY
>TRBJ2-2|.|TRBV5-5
ASSLGPTPNTGELF
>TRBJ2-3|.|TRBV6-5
ASTSPPGTDTQY
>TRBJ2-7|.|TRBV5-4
ASSLTTGSSYEQY
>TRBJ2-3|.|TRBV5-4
ASSSTVSSDTQY
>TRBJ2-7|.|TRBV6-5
ASRPRTPYEQY
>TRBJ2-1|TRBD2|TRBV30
AWTKLAGGYNEQF
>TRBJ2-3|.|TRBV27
ASSLLDGTDTQY
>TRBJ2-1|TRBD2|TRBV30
AWTMEIGTSGNNEQF
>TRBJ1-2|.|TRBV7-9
ASSLEEKANYGYT
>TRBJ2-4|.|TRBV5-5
ASSFAGSGAKNIQY
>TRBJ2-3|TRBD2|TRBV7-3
ASSSIDSGGTDTQY
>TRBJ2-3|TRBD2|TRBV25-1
ASRGTSGSTQY
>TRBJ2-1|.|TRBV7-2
ASRAGGNEQF
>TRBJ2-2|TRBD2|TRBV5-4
ASSPGGVPGELF
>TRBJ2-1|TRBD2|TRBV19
ASSLTSGSMDEQF
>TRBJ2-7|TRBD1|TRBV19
ASSAGTGRYEQY
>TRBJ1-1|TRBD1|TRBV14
ASSLSRQGNTEAF
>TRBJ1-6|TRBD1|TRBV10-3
AISTGTGNSPLH
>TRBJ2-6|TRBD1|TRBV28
ASSLYGQGWANVLT
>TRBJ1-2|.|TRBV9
ASSVGLEGAMKNGYT
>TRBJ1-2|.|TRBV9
ASSVGQVGLNYGYT
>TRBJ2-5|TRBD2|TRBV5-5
ASSLAVAGGQETQY
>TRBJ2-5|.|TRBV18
ASSPGIQETQY
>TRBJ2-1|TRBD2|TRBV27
ASSLVPAGTIYNEQF
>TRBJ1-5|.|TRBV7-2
ASSREQGRGNQPQH
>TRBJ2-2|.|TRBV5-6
ASLGQFGELF
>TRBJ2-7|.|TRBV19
ASKSRDPFYEQY
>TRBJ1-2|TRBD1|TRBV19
ASTRTGIYGYT
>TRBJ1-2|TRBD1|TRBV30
AWSVRDSSNYGYT
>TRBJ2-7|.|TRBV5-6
ASSLRGALSYEQY
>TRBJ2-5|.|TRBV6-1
ASSGLEETQY
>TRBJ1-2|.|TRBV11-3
ARTRQSCDLYGYT